This T cell receptor (beta chain) appears in the sequencing data of a study of blood T cell repertoires in COVID-19 (dated by TCRdb to the early 2020s). Context from the whole study: Collaborator samples came from the United States, Italy and Spain and covered acute and convalescent phases of COVID-19. The material from the prospective study consisted of cDNA or gDNA derived from T cells, B-cell-depleted T cells, or PBMCs. Deeply sampled blood TCRbeta repertoires from subjects exposed to, actively infected with, or recovered from COVID-19 were included in the dataset. The repertoires were released in a freely available public database meant as a resource for research on the immune response to SARS-CoV-2. The samples were drawn from two sources: the first 160 participants of the ongoing ImmuneRACE study, and 1,000 to 1,500 subjects contributed by 6 global collaborators. Nearly every sample came with metadata listing a de-identified subject ID, COVID-19 status, age in years and sex. Where available, HLA class I and class II types were taken from metadata supplied by the sample provider and were not determined by assay-based typing. What the study reported, not specific to this receptor: Clinical and demographic metadata were provided uncurated, with the amount varying by source and participant.

One collaborating source in Seattle enrolled patients during active infection and followed them longitudinally through the course of disease. Whole blood was collected in K2EDTA tubes by collaborating institutions according to the institutions' own protocols. For TCRbeta analysis, collaborator samples were shipped as frozen whole blood, as isolated PBMCs, or as DNA extracted from either sample type. V is reduced by 3 bases and J by 14 bases, leaving a spacing of 13 bases between them. CDR1 and CDR2 are drawn from the germline V gene (reference sequence): LGHDT, YNNKEL. From cysteine to phenylalanine, the CDR3 is 11 amino acids long. Just CDR3 DNA is preserved here, 33 bases in frame from base 1. TCRbeta CDR3 regions were amplified from genomic DNA by means of the immunoSEQ Assay, a bias-controlled multiplex PCR. Processing in the source paper ran as follows. Within the assay, amplification of reference gene primers was used to estimate how many nucleated cells each sample contained. To quantify the absolute abundance of each unique TCRbeta CDR3 rearrangement, sequence reads were collapsed and filtered. For each sample, productive Simpson clonality was calculated as the square root of Simpson's diversity index over productive rearrangements. Drawn from immuneACCESS, this table holds only the in-frame rearrangements with V and J called that TCRdb kept. Clones are partly lost; checked studies trace under half to an unresolved V gene and leave the rest unexplained. V and J calls and clone size are as listed in that table; D and trimming were resolved from the DNA. Counted in this sample were some 520,000 clones; 85% to 90% of them appeared once. Around 0.9% of the sample rests with the top ten.

With regard to this clone: Its binding antigen is unknown. There are no base qualities to consult, and no much larger clone falls within one base.

The V gene is TRBV3-1 (or the pseudogene TRBV3-2) and the J gene is TRBJ2-5; there is no confident call for the D gene. Sequences were obtained from peripheral blood. This TCR derives from a man aged 18-30 years with COVID-19, enrolled during active disease. The DNA reads TGTGCCAGCAGCCATGCGTCTTTATCCTACTTC. The encoded protein is CASSHASLSYF.